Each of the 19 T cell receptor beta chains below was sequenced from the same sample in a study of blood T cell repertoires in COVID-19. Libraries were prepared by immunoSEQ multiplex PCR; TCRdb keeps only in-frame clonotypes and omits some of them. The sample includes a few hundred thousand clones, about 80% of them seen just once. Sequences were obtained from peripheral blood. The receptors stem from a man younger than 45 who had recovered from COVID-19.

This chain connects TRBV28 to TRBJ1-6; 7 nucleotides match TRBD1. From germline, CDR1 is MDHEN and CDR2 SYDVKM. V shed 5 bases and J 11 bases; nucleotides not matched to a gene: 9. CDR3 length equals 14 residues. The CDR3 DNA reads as TGTGCCAGCAGTCAAGACAGGGAGGCGCCACCCCTCCACTTT. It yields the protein CASSQDREAPPLHF.

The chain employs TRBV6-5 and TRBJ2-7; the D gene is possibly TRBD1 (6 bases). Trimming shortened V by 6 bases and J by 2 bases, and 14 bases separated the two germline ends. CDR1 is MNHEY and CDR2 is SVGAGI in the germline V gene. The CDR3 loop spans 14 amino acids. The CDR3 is CASRVQTGPYEQYF. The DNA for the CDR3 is TGTGCCAGCAGAGTCCAAACAGGGCCCTACGAGCAGTACTTC.

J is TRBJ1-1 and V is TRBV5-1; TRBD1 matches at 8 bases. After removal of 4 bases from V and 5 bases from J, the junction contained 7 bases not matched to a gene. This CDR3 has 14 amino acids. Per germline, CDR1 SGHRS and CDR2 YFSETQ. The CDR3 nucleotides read TGCGCCAGCAGCCTGACAGGGGATTGGACTGAAGCTTTCTTT. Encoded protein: CASSLTGDWTEAFF.

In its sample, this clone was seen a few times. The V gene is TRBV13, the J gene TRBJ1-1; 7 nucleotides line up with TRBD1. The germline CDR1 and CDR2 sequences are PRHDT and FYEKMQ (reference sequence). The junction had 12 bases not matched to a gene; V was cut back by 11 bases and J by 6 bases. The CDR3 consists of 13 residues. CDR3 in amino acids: CALSRRGSAEAFF. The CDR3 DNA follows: TGTGCCCTGAGCCGCAGGGGGTCTGCTGAAGCTTTCTTT.

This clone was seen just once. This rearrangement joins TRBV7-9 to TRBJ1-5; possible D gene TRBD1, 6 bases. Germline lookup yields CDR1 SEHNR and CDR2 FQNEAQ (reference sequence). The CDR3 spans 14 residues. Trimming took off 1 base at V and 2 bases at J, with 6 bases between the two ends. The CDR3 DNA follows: TGTGCCAGCAGCTTAGAGGGGGGCAATCAGCCCCAGCATTTT. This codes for CASSLEGGNQPQHF.

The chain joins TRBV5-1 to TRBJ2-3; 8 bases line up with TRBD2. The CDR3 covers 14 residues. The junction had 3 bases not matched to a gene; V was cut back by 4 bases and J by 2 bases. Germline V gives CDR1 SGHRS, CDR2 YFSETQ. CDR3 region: CASSTGLVTDTQYF. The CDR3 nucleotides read TGCGCCAGCAGCACGGGACTAGTCACAGATACGCAGTATTTT.

DNA for the CDR3: TGTGCCAGCAGCTCCAGTTCAGATACGCAGTATTTT. It specifies CASSSSSDTQYF. V is TRBV7-8 and J is TRBJ2-3; unclear D gene. CDR1 is SGHVS, CDR2 FQNEAQ, per germline. The germline V and J ends were trimmed by 4 bases and 4 bases, with 6 bases remaining between them. The CDR3 is 12 residues long.

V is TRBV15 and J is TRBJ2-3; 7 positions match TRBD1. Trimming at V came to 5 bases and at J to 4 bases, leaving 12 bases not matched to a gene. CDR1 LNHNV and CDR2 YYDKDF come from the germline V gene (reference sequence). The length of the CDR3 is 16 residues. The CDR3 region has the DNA TGTGCCACCAGCGGCCGACAGGGTACTGGGGCAGATACGCAGTATTTT. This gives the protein CATSGRQGTGADTQYF.

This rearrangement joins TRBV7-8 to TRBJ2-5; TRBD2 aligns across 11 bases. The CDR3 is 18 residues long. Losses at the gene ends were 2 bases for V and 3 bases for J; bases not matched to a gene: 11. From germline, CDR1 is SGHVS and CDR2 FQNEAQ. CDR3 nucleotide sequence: TGTGCCAGCAGCTTAAGGTCTGCTAGCGGGGGGTCAGAAGAGACCCAGTACTTC. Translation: CASSLRSASGGSEETQYF.

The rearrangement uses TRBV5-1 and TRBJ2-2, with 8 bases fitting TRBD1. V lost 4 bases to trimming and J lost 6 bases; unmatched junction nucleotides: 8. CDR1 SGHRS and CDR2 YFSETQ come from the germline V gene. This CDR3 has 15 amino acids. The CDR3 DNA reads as TGCGCCAGCAGCGGCGGACAGGGCCATGCCGGGGAGCTGTTTTTT. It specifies CASSGGQGHAGELFF.

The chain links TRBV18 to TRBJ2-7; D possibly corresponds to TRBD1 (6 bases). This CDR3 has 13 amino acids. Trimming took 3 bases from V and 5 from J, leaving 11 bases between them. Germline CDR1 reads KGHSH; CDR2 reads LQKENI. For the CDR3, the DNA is TGTGCCAGCTCACCGGGGGCAGGGGACGAGCAGTACTTC. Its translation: CASSPGAGDEQYF.

DNA of the CDR3: TGTGCCAGCAGCTTAGACACGGGGAACACTGAAGCTTTCTTT. The encoded protein is CASSLDTGNTEAFF. V and J are TRBV7-9 and TRBJ1-1, with D hard to call. Trimming pared 1 base from V and 1 base from J, leaving 7 bases between. Germline V lookup: CDR1 SEHNR, CDR2 FQNEAQ (reference sequence). The CDR3 has 14 residues.

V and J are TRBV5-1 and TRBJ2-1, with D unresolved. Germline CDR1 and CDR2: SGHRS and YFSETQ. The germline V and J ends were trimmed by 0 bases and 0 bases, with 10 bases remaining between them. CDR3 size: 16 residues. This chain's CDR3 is CASSLGRISSYNEQFF. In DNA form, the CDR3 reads TGCGCCAGCAGCTTGGGCAGGATAAGCTCCTACAATGAGCAGTTCTTC.

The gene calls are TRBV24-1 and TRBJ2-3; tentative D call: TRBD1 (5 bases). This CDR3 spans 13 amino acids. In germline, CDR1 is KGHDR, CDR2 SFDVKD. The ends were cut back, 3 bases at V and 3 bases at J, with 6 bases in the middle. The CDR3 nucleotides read TGTGCCACCAGTGATAGACAGACAGATACGCAGTATTTT. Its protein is CATSDRQTDTQYF.

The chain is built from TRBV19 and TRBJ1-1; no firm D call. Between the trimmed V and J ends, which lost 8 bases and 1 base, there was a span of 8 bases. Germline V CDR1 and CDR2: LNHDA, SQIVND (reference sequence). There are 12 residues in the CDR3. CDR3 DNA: TGTGCCAGTGACGGGGAGAACACTGAAGCTTTCTTT. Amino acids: CASDGENTEAFF. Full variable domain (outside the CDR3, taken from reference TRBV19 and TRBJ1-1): DGGITQSPKYLFRKEGQNVTLSCEQNLNHDAMYWYRQDPGQGLRLIYYSQIVNDFQKGDIAEGYSVSREKKESFPLTVTSAQKNPTAFYLCASDGENTEAFFGQGTRLTVV.

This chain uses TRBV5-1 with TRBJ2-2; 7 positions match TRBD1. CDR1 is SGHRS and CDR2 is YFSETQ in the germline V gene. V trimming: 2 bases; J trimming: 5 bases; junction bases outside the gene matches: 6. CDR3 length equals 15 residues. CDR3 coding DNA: TGCGCCAGCAGCTTAGAAGGGGGCAGTACCGGGGAGCTGTTTTTT. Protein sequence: CASSLEGGSTGELFF.

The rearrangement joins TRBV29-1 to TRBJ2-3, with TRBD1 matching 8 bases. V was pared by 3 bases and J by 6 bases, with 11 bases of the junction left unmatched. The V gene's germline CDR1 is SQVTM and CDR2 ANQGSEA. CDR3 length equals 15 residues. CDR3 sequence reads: CSVDRPGGAFDTQYF. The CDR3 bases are TGCAGCGTTGATCGGCCAGGGGGCGCTTTCGATACGCAGTATTTT.

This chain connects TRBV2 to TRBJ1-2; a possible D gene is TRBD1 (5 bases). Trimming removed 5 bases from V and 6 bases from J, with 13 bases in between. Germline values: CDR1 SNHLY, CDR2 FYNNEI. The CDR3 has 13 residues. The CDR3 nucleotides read TGTGCCAGCAGTCTCGTGGCGGGGCATGGCTACACCTTC. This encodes CASSLVAGHGYTF.

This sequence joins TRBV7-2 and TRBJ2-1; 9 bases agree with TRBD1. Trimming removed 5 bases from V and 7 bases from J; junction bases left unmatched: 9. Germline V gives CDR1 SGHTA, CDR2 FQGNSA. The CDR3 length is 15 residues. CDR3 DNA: TGTGCCAGCAGCCCCCCCGGGACAGGGCCTAATGAGCAGTTCTTC. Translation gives CASSPPGTGPNEQFF.